This TCR beta chain was identified during a study of blood T cell repertoires in COVID-19 (TCRdb year 2020). Study-wide context: Samples from collaborators originated in the United States, Italy and Spain and spanned both the acute and convalescent phases of COVID-19. The repertoires were released in a freely available public database meant as a resource for research on the immune response to SARS-CoV-2. Where HLA class I and class II types were available, the types were taken from metadata supplied by the sample provider, not from assay-based typing. Samples came from the ongoing ImmuneRACE study (first 160 participants) plus 1,254 subjects from 6 global collaborators. Nearly every sample came with metadata listing a de-identified subject ID, COVID-19 status, age in years and sex. The material from the prospective study consisted of cDNA or gDNA derived from T cells, B-cell-depleted T cells, or PBMCs. The dataset comprised deeply sampled blood TCRbeta repertoires from subjects exposed to, actively infected with, or recovered from COVID-19. Beyond this particular receptor, the publication reports: The amount of clinical and demographic metadata varied by source and participant and was provided uncurated.

Samples from volunteer blood donors who had recovered from COVID-19 were contributed by a second Seattle source. Whole blood was collected in K2EDTA tubes by collaborating institutions according to the institutions' own protocols. For TCRbeta analysis, collaborators shipped samples as frozen whole blood, isolated PBMCs, or DNA extracted from either of those sample types. TCRbeta CDR3 regions were amplified from genomic DNA using the immunoSEQ Assay, a bias-controlled multiplex PCR. Per the authors' processing: The number of nucleated cells in each sample was estimated from the amplification of reference gene primers within the assay. To quantify the absolute abundance of each unique TCRbeta CDR3 rearrangement, sequence reads were collapsed and filtered. For each sample, productive Simpson clonality was calculated as the square root of Simpson's diversity index over productive rearrangements. TCRdb carries this immuneACCESS record with in-frame sequences only. Its versions omit some clonotypes, under half of them owing to an unresolved V gene in the studies checked, with the rest unexplained. V and J calls and clone size come straight from that table; D and trimming were deduced from the DNA. Here the sample has over 120,000 clones; about four fifths occur a single time. The ten largest clones take up about 3.5% of the sample.

The germline V gene provides CDR1 MNHEY and CDR2 SVGAGI. The CDR3, from cysteine to phenylalanine, totals 11 residues. The sequence is cut down to CDR3 DNA, 33 bases in frame from base 1. V gives up 6 bases and J gives up 8 bases, and the segment between their germline ends measures 10 bases. On this clone itself: Its specific antigen is unknown. No much larger clonotype is one base removed from it; base qualities were not supplied.

The clonotype comes from a man between 65 and 85 years old who had recovered from COVID-19. Sequencing was done on a sample of peripheral blood. This receptor chain uses TRBV6-5 and TRBJ1-2, and possibly TRBD1, on 5 matching bases. The nucleotide sequence reads as follows: TGTGCCAGCAGACGACAGTGGGGCTACACCTTC. Its product reads: CASRRQWGYTF.